The next 5 T cell receptor beta chains were all read from a single sample in a study of T-cell reconstitution after alpha-beta-depleted transplantation in children. Unique molecular identifiers were built into the TCRbeta library. TCRdb independently ran MiXCR on the PCR reads; one entry per CDR3 protein. The profile shows 610,000 or so distinct CDR3 sequences, about a quarter of them singletons. The specimen was PBMCs, collected before TCRalphabeta/CD19-depleted stem cell transplant. Source of these receptors: a boy under three years old with Wiskott-Aldrich syndrome, due to receive a stem cell transplant.

This clonotype showed up just a few times. The chain couples TRBV4-2 to TRBJ2-7; D uncertain. In germline, CDR1 is LGHNA, CDR2 YNFKEQ. The CDR3 contains 15 residues. V was cut by 3 bases and J by 5 bases, with 17 bases left in between. CDR3 amino acids: CASSHGPPPRDEQYF. CDR3 sequence (DNA): TGTGCCAGCAGCCACGGACCGCCTCCTAGGGACGAGCAGTACTTC.

The sample holds a few counts of this clonotype. The chain joins TRBV21-1 to TRBJ1-6. TRBV21-1 is designated a pseudogene. The CDR3 is 16 amino acids. CDR3: CASSKNRPRYNSPLHF. CDR3 DNA: TGTGCCAGCAGCAAAAATAGGCCGAGATATAATTCACCCCTCCACTTT.

J is TRBJ2-1 and V is TRBV5-1; D remains ambiguous. Germline CDR1 SGHRS, CDR2 YFSETQ. Trimming pared 0 bases from V and 3 bases from J, leaving 7 bases between. This CDR3 has 14 residues. The CDR3 DNA reads TGCGCCAGCAGCTTGGGTTCCCGCTACAATGAGCAGTTCTTC. Protein product: CASSLGSRYNEQFF. The full variable domain, with the rest looked up from reference TRBV5-1 and TRBJ2-1, is KAGVTQTPRYLIKTRGQQVTLSCSPISGHRSVSWYQQTPGQGLQFLFEYFSETQRNKGNFPGRFSGRQFSNSRSEMNVSTLELGDSALYLCASSLGSRYNEQFFGPGTRLTVL.

V and J are TRBV14 and TRBJ2-7, with a tentative D call TRBD2 (5 bases). The V end lost 1 base, the J end lost 0 bases, and 16 bases lay between the germline ends. The CDR3 covers 17 residues. CDR1 is SGHDN and CDR2 is FVKESK in the germline V gene. CDR3 residues: CASSQARAVTSSYEQYF. The CDR3 DNA is TGTGCCAGCAGCCAAGCGAGGGCGGTTACTAGCTCCTACGAGCAGTACTTC. Based on the CDR3 plus reference TRBV14 and TRBJ2-7, the full variable domain is EAGVTQFPSHSVIEKGQTVTLRCDPISGHDNLYWYRRVMGKEIKFLLHFVKESKQDESGMPNNRFLAERTGGTYSTLKVQPAELEDSGVYFCASSQARAVTSSYEQYFGPGTRLTVT.

The rearrangement links TRBV18 to TRBJ2-5; unclear D gene. Germline values: CDR1 KGHSH, CDR2 LQKENI. The CDR3 runs 12 residues. V lost 2 bases and J 5 bases, leaving 6 bases between the germline ends. DNA for the CDR3: TGTGCCAGCTCACCAGGATTTGAGACCCAGTACTTC. Translating gives CASSPGFETQYF.